The source of this T cell receptor (beta chain) is a study of control samples from healthy donors and cancer patients. V lost 0 bases and J lost 6; bases outside the gene matches: 3. The CDR3 length is 15 residues. Per the germline V gene, CDR1 is SGHRS and CDR2 is YFSETQ. Clones were read by immunoSEQ multiplex PCR, and TCRdb kept only the in-frame ones, dropping some. The sample lists roughly 170,000 clones; around 95% were seen once. This receptor was taken from a woman in her sixties in good health. The chain employs TRBV5-1 and TRBJ1-1; 12 bases fit TRBD1. Sequencing input: blood. CDR3 coding DNA: TGCGCCAGCAGCTTGGTGGGACAGGGGGCCGCTGAAGCTTTCTTT. Its protein is CASSLVGQGAAEAFF.